The clone carrying this T cell receptor beta chain was counted between two and nine times. Its antigen is as yet unknown. The sample is drawn from a study of T cells in Graves' hyperthyroidism and ophthalmopathy. Study-level points and caveats: Appearing also in blood were most of the thyroid clonotypes expanded above 0.001.

Regions amplified from RNA transcripts were the TCR beta CDR3 regions. The HTBI primer set was used in a first-round RT-PCR of the TCR CDR3. TCRdb analysed the multiplex PCR reads with MiXCR anew, one entry per CDR3 protein. The repertoire includes about 570,000 distinct CDR3 sequences, around 46% of them detected once, and 15% to 20% sits in the top ten. The V gene's germline CDR1 is MDHEN and CDR2 SYDVKM. V dropped 7 bases and J dropped 11; count of bases not matched to a gene: 8. This CDR3 has 12 residues. The sequenced sample was peripheral blood or thyroid tissue (not recorded which). The chain combines TRBV28 with TRBJ1-1, with 9 bases that match TRBD1. The clonotype was recovered from an adult woman with Graves' disease, either hyperthyroidism or ophthalmopathy (not recorded which). The CDR3 here is CASTYGQGRAFF. CDR3 nucleotides: TGTGCCAGCACATATGGACAGGGGCGGGCTTTCTTT.